This T cell receptor (beta chain) is drawn from a study of identical twins. Concerning this clonotype: Its specificity is unknown.

Healthy Caucasians supplied all donations. TCRdb reprocessed the 5' RACE reads via MiXCR and lists one record per CDR3 protein. Of hundreds of thousands of distinct CDR3 sequences detected, 7.1% appear once; the ten largest clones hold 1.5% to 2%. Germline lookup yields CDR1 MDHEN and CDR2 SYDVKM. The CDR3 consists of 14 residues. The V and J ends lost 3 bases and 8 bases respectively, with 14 bases between them. The study's findings and limits: Compared with models, monozygotic twins showed more out-of-frame TCR alpha sharing. Twin-shared out-of-frame alpha sequences showed excess low generation probability.

These records were also assigned to another study, of yellow fever vaccine responses in identical twins.

This receptor was taken from a young woman in good health. The sequenced material came from PBMCs. The chain links TRBV28 to TRBJ2-1, with D possibly being TRBD2 (6 bases). For the CDR3, the DNA is TGTGCCAGCAGTTTTCGGGGGAGGCTCGATGAGCAGTTCTTC. Translated, it gives CASSFRGRLDEQFF.